The clone carrying this T cell receptor (beta chain) was seen only a few times. These data belong to a study of blood T cell repertoires in COVID-19. Across the study: What the recovered Cohort 3 donors had was two negative PCRs, clearance, or symptom resolution. Nucleic acid was either cDNA or gDNA, and it came from T cells, B-cell-depleted T cells, or PBMCs. The study drew acute and convalescent COVID-19 samples from the United States, Italy and Spain.

The protocol was immunoSEQ multiplex PCR, while the TCRdb copy is restricted to in-frame clones and leaves out a portion. Here the sample spans 250,000 to 300,000 clones, 88% being singletons. Germline values: CDR1 LGHDT, CDR2 YNNKEL (reference sequence). Trimming at V came to 1 base and at J to 14 bases, leaving 5 bases not matched to a gene. This CDR3 region has 13 residues. Cohorts were based on clinical histories the participants reported. This chain links TRBV3-1 (or the pseudogene TRBV3-2) with TRBJ1-6; 7 bases align to TRBD1. The sample consisted of PBMCs or T cells enriched from blood (not recorded which). This receptor was obtained from a woman aged 55-69 years in a cohort exposed to, infected with or recovered from COVID-19 (not recorded which). The CDR3 here is CASSQADRVTLHF. CDR3 sequence (DNA): TGTGCCAGCAGCCAAGCCGACAGGGTGACCCTCCACTTT.